Shown below are 10 T cell receptor beta chains from a single sample sequenced in a study of blood T cells in healthy people across ages. Sample-barcoded 5' priming and a J-beta primer mix drove a second PCR of about 6 to 12 cycles. A single record per CDR3 protein comes from TCRdb applying MiXCR to the 5' RACE reads. Here the sample spans roughly 800,000 distinct CDR3 sequences, 35% to 40% being singletons. Sequencing was done on a sample of blood. The receptors originated from a man younger than 35 in good health.

To note about this clonotype: Since the CDR3 does not end with the conserved phenylalanine or tryptophan, this likely comes from a read error. This chain joins TRBV20-1 and TRBJ2-4, with D tentatively TRBD2 (6 bases). The J call may not be correct, given that the DNA end is closer to TRBJ2-7. This CDR3 region has 13 residues. In germline, CDR1 is DFQATT, CDR2 SNEGSKA (reference sequence). The CDR3 coding sequence is TGCAGTGCTTCTCCCGGGGGAACCTACGAGCAGTACTAC. It codes for CSASPGGTYEQYY.

This clonotype was counted only a few times. The CDR3 bases are TGCGCCAGCAGCTTGACGGGACAGGGGGGTGAAAAACTGTTTTTT. Its protein product is CASSLTGQGGEKLFF. This rearrangement joins TRBV5-1 to TRBJ1-4, with 11 bases matching TRBD1. After removal of 1 base from V and 7 bases from J, the junction contained 3 bases not matched to a gene. Germline CDR1 SGHRS, CDR2 YFSETQ. The CDR3 consists of 15 residues.

The chain carries TRBV18 and TRBJ2-4, with D maybe TRBD1 (6 bases). Germline V lookup: CDR1 KGHSH, CDR2 LQKENI. This CDR3 is 16 amino acids long. V was pared by 0 bases and J by 6 bases, with 15 bases between. The CDR3: CASSPPHQGSLNIQYF. The DNA of the CDR3 is TGTGCCAGCTCACCACCGCACCAGGGGTCGTTAAACATTCAGTACTTC.

This clonotype came up once. J is TRBJ1-4 and V is TRBV28; D not resolved. The CDR3 length is 15 residues. Germline V gene data show CDR1 as MDHEN and CDR2 as SYDVKM. The V end lost 2 bases, the J end lost 0 bases, and 7 bases lay between the germline ends. The CDR3 DNA follows: TGTGCCAGCAGTTTAATATCCTCAACTAATGAAAAACTGTTTTTT. It specifies CASSLISSTNEKLFF.

The V call is TRBV6-5, the J call TRBJ2-7; a weak D match, TRBD2 (7 bases). TRBJ2-5 matches the DNA end more closely, so the J call is doubtful. The CDR3 has 14 amino acids. The V gene's germline CDR1 is MNHEY and CDR2 SVGAGI. CDR3 amino acids: CASSYGGGGETQYF. The CDR3 nucleotides read TGTGCCAGCAGTTACGGCGGGGGCGGGGAGACCCAGTACTTC.

This clonotype was seen a handful of times. The chain recombines TRBV2 with TRBJ2-5; 7 bases map to TRBD1. Germline loops: CDR1 SNHLY, CDR2 FYNNEI. CDR3 size: 14 residues. Trimming cost V 5 bases and J 5 bases; bases outside gene matches: 8. The CDR3 DNA follows: TGTGCCAGCAGTCCAACAGGGGTTCGGGAGACCCAGTACTTC. Its translation is CASSPTGVRETQYF. Filled out from reference TRBV2 and TRBJ2-5, the complete variable domain reads EPEVTQTPSHQVTQMGQEVILRCVPISNHLYFYWYRQILGQKVEFLVSFYNNEISEKSEIFDDQFSVERPDGSNFTLKIRSTKLEDSAMYFCASSPTGVRETQYFGPGTRLLVL.

The gene calls are TRBV11-2 and TRBJ2-2, with no clear D. Deletions cut 0 bases from V and 5 bases from J, with 7 bases between. The CDR3 length is 14 residues. Germline values: CDR1 SGHAT, CDR2 FQNNGV. The CDR3 nucleotides are TGTGCCAGCAGCTTAGATCTGGTTACCGGGGAGCTGTTTTTT. Protein: CASSLDLVTGELFF.

This clonotype has more than one count but fewer than ten. This may stem from a read error, because a much larger clone lies one nucleotide away. V and J are TRBV5-5 and TRBJ2-3; D is ambiguous. Germline V gives CDR1 SGHKS, CDR2 YYEKEE (reference sequence). The germline V and J ends were trimmed by 4 bases and 2 bases, with 11 bases remaining between them. The CDR3 loop spans 14 amino acids. DNA of the CDR3: TGTGCCAGCAGCGTTGGGCAGGTCACAGATACGCAGTATTTT. It specifies CASSVGQVTDTQYF. Drawing the rest from reference TRBV5-5 and TRBJ2-3, the complete variable domain is DAGVTQSPTHLIKTRGQQVTLRCSPISGHKSVSWYQQVLGQGPQFIFQYYEKEERGRGNFPDRFSARQFPNYSSELNVNALLLGDSALYLCASSVGQVTDTQYFGPGTRLTVL.

The V gene is TRBV5-1, the J gene TRBJ1-1; TRBD1 might be the D (5 bases). This CDR3 spans 14 amino acids. Trimming removed 4 bases from V and 5 bases from J, with 15 bases in between. Germline V gene lookup returns CDR1 SGHRS and CDR2 YFSETQ. Here the CDR3 reads CASSQQGGETEAFF. The CDR3 nucleotides read TGCGCCAGCAGCCAGCAGGGAGGCGAAACTGAAGCTTTCTTT.

The chain is built from TRBV20-1 and TRBJ2-6, with D perhaps given as TRBD1 or TRBD2 (5 bases each). The germline CDR1 and CDR2 sequences are DFQATT and SNEGSKA (reference sequence). The CDR3 runs to 17 residues. Trimming pared 4 bases from V and 0 bases from J, leaving 16 bases between. The CDR3 bases are TGCAGTGCTATATACGGGGCCGTAAGCTCTGGGGCCAACGTCCTGACTTTC. This sequence encodes CSAIYGAVSSGANVLTF.